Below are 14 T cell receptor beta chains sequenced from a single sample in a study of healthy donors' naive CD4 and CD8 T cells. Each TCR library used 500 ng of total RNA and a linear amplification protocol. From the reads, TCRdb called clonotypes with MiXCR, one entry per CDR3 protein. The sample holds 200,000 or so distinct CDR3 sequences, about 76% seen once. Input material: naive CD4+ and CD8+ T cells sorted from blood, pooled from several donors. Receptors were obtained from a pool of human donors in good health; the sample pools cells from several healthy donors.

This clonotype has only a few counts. The CDR3 DNA reads as TGCAGCGGTAGCAGTTACAATGAGCAGTTCTTC. Protein: CSGSSYNEQFF. The chain uses TRBV29-1 and TRBJ2-1; unclear D gene. Germline V gene sequence: CDR1 SQVTM, CDR2 ANQGSEA. The V end was cut by 7 bases, the J end by 4 bases, with 8 bases between. The CDR3 sequence is 11 residues long.

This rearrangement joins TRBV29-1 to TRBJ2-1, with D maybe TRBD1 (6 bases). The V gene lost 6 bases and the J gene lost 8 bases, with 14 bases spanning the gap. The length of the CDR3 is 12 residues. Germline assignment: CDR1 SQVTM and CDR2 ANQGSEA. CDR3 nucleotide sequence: TGCAGCGTGATTGTACAGGGCTATGAGCAGTTCTTC. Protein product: CSVIVQGYEQFF.

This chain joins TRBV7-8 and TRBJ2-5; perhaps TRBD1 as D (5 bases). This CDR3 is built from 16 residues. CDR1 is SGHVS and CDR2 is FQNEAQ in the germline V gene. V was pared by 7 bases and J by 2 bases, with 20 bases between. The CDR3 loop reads CASTRSGAFRQETQYF. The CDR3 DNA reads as TGTGCCAGCACCCGCTCTGGGGCCTTCCGACAAGAGACCCAGTACTTC.

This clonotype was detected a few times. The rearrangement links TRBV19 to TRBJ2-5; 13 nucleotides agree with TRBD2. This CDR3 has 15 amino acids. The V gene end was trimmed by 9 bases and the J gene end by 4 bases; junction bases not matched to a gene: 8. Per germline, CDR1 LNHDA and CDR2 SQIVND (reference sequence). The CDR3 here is CASRTSGSPGETQYF. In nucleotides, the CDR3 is TGTGCCAGCCGGACTAGCGGGAGCCCCGGAGAGACCCAGTACTTC.

The CDR3 nucleotides read TGTGCCAGCCAATCCCGGTTGGGTGGCTACACCTTC. It translates to CASQSRLGGYTF. V gene TRBV12-3 or TRBV12-4 combines with J gene TRBJ1-2; D ambiguous. The CDR3 sequence is 12 residues long. V was clipped by 8 bases and J by 7 bases, with 14 bases between them.

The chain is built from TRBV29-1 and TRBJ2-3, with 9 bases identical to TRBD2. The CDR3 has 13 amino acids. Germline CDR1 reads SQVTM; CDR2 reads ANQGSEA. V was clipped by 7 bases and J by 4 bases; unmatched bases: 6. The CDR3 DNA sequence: TGCAGCGCTTTAGCGGGAGTACCAGATACGCAGTATTTT. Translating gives CSALAGVPDTQYF.

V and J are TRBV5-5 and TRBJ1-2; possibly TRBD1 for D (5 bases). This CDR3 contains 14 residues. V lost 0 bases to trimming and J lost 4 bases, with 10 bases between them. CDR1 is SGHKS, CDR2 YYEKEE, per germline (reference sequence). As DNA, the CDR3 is TGTGCCAGCAGCTTGGATCCAGGGCCCTATGGCTACACCTTC. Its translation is CASSLDPGPYGYTF.

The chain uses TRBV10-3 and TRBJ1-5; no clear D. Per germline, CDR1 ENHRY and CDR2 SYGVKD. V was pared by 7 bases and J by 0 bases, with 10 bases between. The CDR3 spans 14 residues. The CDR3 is CAIKSLDSNQPQHF. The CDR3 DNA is TGTGCCATCAAATCTCTTGATAGCAATCAGCCCCAGCATTTT.

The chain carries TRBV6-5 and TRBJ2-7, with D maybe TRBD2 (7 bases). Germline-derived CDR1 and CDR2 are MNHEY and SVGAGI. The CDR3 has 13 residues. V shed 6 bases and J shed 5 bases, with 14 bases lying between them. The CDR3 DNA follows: TGTGCCAGCAGCCGTGGCGGGGGCAACGAGCAGTACTTC. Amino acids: CASSRGGGNEQYF.

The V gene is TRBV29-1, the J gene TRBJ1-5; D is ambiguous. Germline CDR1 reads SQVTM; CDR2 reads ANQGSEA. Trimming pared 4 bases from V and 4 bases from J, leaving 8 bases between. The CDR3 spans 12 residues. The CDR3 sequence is CSVVAENQPQHF. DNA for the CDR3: TGCAGCGTTGTGGCAGAAAATCAGCCCCAGCATTTT.

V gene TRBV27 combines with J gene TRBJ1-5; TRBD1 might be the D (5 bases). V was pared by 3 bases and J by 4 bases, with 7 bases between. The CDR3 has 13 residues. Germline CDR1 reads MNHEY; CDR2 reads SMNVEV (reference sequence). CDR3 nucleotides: TGTGCCAGCAGTTTTCAGGGTAATCAGCCCCAGCATTTT. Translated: CASSFQGNQPQHF.

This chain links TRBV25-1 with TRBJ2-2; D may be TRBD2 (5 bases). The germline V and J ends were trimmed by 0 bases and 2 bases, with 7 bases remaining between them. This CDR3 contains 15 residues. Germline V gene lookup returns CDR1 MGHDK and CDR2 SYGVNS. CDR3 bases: TGTGCCAGCAGTGAATATCGGGGTAACACCGGGGAGCTGTTTTTT. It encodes CASSEYRGNTGELFF.

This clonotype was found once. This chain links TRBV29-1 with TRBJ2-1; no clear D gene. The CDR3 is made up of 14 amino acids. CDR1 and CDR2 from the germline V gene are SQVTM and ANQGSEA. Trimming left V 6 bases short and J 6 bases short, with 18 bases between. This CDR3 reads CSVHASDTFNEQFF. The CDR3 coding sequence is TGCAGCGTCCACGCCTCGGATACCTTCAATGAGCAGTTCTTC.

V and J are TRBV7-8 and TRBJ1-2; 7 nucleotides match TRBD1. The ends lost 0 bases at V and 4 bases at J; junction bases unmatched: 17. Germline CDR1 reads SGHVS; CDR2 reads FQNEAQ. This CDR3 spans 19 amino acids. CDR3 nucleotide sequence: TGTGCCAGCAGCTTAGCGCAGGGGGAGGCGCTCACATGGTTCTATGGCTACACCTTC. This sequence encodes CASSLAQGEALTWFYGYTF.